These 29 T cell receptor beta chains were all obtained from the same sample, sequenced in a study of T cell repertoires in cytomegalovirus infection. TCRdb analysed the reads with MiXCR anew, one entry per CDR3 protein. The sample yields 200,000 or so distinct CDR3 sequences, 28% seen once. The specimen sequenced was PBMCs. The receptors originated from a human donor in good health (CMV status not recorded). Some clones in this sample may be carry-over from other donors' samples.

CDR3 sequence (DNA): TGCGCCAGTTCTGTGGCGGGAAACACTGAAGCTTTCTTT. This sequence encodes CASSVAGNTEAFF. The genes are TRBV5-1 and TRBJ1-1; D gene unclear. The germline V and J ends were trimmed by 8 bases and 2 bases, with 13 bases remaining between them. From germline, CDR1 is SGHRS and CDR2 YFSETQ. This CDR3 comprises 13 residues.

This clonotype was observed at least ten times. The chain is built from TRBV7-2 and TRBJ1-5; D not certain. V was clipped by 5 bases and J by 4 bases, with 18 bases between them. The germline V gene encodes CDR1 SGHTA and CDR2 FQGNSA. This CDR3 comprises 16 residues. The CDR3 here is CASSPSGSGPNQPQHF. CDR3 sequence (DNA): TGTGCCAGCAGCCCCTCGGGCAGCGGGCCAAATCAGCCCCAGCATTTT. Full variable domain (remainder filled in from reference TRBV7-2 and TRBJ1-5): GAGVSQSPSNKVTEKGKDVELRCDPISGHTALYWYRQSLGQGLEFLIYFQGNSAPDKSGLPSDRFSAERTGGSVSTLTIQRTQQEDSAVYLCASSPSGSGPNQPQHFGDGTRLSIL.

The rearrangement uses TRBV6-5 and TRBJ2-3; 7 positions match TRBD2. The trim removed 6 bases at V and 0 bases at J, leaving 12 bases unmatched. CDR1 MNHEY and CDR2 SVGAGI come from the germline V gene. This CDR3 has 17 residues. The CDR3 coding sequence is TGTGCCAGCAGGCCCTCTCCGTCGGGGGGTAGCACAGATACGCAGTATTTT. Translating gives CASRPSPSGGSTDTQYF.

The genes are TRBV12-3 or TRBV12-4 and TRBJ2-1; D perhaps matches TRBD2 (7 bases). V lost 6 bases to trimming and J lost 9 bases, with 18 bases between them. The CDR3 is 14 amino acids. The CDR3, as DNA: TGTGCCAGCAGCTTTGGGAGGGGGGGCCCTGAGCAGTTCTTC. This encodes CASSFGRGGPEQFF.

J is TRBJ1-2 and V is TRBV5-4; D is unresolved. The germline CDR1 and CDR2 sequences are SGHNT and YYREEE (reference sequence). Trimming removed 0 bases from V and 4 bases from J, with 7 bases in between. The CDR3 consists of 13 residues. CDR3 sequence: CASSLEEVYGYTF. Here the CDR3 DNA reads TGTGCCAGCAGCTTGGAAGAGGTCTATGGCTACACCTTC.

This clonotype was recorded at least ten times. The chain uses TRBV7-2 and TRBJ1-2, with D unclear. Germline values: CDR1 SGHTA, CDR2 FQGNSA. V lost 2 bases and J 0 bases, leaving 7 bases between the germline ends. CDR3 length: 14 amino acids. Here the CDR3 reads CASSLTAANYGYTF. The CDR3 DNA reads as TGTGCCAGCAGCTTAACCGCAGCTAACTATGGCTACACCTTC.

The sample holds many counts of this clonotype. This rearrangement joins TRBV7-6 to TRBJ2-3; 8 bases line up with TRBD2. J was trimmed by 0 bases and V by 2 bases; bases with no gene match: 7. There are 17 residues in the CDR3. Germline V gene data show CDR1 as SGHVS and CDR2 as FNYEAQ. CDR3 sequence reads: CASSLPRGGTSTDTQYF. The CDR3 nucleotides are TGTGCCAGCAGCTTACCTCGGGGGGGTACTAGCACAGATACGCAGTATTTT.

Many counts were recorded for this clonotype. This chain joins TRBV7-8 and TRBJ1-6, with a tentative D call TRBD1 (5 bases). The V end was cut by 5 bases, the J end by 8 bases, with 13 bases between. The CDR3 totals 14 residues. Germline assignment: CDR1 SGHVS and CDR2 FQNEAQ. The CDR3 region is CASSLRQQDSPLHF. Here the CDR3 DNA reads TGTGCCAGCAGCCTCAGACAGCAAGATTCACCCCTCCACTTT.

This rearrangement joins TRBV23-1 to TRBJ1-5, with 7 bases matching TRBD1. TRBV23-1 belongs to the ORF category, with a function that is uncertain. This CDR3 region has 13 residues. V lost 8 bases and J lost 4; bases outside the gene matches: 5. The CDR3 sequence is CASSTGSNQPQHF. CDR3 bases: TGCGCCAGCTCGACAGGGTCTAATCAGCCCCAGCATTTT.

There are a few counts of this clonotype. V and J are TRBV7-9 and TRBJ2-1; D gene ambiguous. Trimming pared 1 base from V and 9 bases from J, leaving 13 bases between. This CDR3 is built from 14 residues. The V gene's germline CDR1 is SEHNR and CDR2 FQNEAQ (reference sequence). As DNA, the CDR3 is TGTGCCAGCAGCTTAGGGACGCAGCTCACTGAGCAGTTCTTC. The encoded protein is CASSLGTQLTEQFF.

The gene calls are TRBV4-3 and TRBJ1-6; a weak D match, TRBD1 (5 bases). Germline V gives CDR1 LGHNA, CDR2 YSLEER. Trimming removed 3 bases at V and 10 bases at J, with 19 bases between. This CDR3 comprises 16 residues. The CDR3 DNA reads TGCGCCAGCAGCCAGATGGGACCGAGGGCCGAGTCACCCCTCCACTTT. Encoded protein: CASSQMGPRAESPLHF.

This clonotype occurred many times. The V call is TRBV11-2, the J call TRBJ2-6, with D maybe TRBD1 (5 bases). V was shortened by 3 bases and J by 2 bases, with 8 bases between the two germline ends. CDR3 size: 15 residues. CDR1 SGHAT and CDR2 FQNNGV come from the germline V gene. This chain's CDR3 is CASSFRGAGANVLTF. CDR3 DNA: TGTGCCAGCAGCTTTAGGGGCGCTGGGGCCAACGTCCTGACTTTC.

The CDR3 sequence: CASSQVEGTSSLRYGYTF. The CDR3 DNA sequence: TGCGCCAGCAGCCAAGTTGAGGGTACCTCCTCTCTGAGGTATGGCTACACCTTC. This chain connects TRBV4-1 to TRBJ1-2; no definite D call. Germline CDR1 and CDR2: MGHRA and YSYEKL. The CDR3 covers 18 residues. V was cut by 1 base and J by 5 bases, with 23 bases left in between.

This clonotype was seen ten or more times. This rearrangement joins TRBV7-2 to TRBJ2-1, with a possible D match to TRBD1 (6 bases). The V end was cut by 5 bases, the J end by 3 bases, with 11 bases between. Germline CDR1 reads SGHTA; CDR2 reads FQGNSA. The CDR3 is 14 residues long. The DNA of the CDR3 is TGTGCCAGCAGCGTACTGACAGGCTACAATGAGCAGTTCTTC. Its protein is CASSVLTGYNEQFF.

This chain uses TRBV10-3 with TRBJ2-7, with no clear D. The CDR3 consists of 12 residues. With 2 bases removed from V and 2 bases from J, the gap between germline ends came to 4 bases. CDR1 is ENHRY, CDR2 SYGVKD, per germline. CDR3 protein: CAISENPYEQYF. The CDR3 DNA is TGTGCCATCAGTGAGAATCCCTACGAGCAGTACTTC.

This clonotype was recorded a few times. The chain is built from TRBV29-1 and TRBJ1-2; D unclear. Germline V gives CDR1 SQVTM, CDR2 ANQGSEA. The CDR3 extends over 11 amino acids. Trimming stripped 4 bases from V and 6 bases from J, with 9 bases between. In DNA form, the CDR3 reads TGCAGCGTTGGAGGACGGGATGGCTACACCTTC. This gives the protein CSVGGRDGYTF.

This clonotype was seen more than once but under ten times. In DNA form, the CDR3 reads TGTGCCAGCAGCTTAGTCGGGACGTACACTGAAGCTTTCTTT. Translation gives CASSLVGTYTEAFF. The chain has TRBV7-2 and TRBJ1-1; possible D gene TRBD1, 5 bases. The ends were cut back, 1 base at V and 3 bases at J, with 9 bases in the middle. The CDR3 has 14 amino acids. CDR1 and CDR2 from the germline V gene are SGHTA and FQGNSA.

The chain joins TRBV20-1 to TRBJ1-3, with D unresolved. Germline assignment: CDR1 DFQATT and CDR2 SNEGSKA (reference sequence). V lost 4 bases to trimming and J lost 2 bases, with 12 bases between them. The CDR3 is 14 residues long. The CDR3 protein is CSANKGGTGNTIYF. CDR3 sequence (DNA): TGCAGTGCTAACAAGGGAGGGACTGGAAACACCATATATTTT.

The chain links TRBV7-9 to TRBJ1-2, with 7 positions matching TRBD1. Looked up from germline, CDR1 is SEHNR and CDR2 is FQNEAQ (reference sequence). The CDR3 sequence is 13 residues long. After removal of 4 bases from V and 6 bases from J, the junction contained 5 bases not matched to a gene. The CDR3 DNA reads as TGTGCCAGCAGCTCACAGGGGATGCATGGCTACACCTTC. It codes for CASSSQGMHGYTF.

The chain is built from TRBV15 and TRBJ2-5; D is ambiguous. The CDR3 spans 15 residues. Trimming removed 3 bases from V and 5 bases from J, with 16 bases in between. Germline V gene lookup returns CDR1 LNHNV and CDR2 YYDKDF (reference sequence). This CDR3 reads CATSRGNGPRETQYF. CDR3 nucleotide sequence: TGTGCCACCAGCAGGGGTAACGGGCCCCGGGAGACCCAGTACTTC.

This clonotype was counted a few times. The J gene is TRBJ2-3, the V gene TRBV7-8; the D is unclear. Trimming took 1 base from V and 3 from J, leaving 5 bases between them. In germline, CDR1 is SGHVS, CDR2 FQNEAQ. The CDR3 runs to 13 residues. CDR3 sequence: CASSLDLTDTQYF. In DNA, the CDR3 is TGTGCCAGCAGCTTAGACTTGACAGATACGCAGTATTTT.

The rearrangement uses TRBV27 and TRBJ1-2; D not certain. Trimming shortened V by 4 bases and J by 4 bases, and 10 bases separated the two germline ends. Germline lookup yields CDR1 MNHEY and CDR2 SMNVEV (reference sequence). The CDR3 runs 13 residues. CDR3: CASSSTAIYGYTF. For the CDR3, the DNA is TGTGCCAGCAGTTCAACAGCCATCTATGGCTACACCTTC.

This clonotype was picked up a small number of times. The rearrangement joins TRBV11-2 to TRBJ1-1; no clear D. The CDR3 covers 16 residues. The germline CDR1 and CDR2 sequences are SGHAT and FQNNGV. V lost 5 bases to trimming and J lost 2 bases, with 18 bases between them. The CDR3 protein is CASSQLRSGRNTEAFF. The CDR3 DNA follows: TGTGCCAGCAGCCAACTCAGGTCGGGGAGAAACACTGAAGCTTTCTTT.

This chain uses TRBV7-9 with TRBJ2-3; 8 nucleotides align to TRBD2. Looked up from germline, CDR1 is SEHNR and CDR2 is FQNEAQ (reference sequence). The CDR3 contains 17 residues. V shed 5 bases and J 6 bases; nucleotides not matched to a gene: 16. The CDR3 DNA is TGTGCCAGCAGCCTCCCCCGGGGGGGACCCCGGGCGGATACGCAGTATTTT. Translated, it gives CASSLPRGGPRADTQYF.

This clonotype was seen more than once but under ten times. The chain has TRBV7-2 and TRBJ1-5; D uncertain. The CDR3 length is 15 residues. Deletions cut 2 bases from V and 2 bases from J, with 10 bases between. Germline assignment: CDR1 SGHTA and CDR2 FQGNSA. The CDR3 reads CASSLNRDGNQPQHF. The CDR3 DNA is TGTGCCAGCAGCTTAAACAGAGACGGCAATCAGCCCCAGCATTTT.

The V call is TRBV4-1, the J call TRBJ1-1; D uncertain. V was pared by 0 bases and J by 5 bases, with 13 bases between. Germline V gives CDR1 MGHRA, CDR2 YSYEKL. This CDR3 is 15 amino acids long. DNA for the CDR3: TGCGCCAGCAGCCAAGACTCTCACGAAGTGACTGAAGCTTTCTTT. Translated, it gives CASSQDSHEVTEAFF.

The CDR3 DNA follows: TGTGCCAGCACCCCCGTGATAGCGGTCTCCTACGAGCAGTACTTC. Translated: CASTPVIAVSYEQYF. V and J are TRBV7-2 and TRBJ2-7; D is perhaps TRBD2 (6 bases). Trimming removed 7 bases from V and 0 bases from J, with 16 bases in between. Germline CDR1 reads SGHTA; CDR2 reads FQGNSA. The CDR3 has 15 amino acids.

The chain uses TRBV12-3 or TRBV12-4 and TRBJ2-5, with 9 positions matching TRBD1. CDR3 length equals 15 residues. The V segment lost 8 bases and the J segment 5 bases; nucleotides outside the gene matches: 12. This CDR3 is CASAKPTGGGETQYF. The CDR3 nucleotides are TGTGCCAGCGCCAAACCGACAGGGGGAGGGGAGACCCAGTACTTC.

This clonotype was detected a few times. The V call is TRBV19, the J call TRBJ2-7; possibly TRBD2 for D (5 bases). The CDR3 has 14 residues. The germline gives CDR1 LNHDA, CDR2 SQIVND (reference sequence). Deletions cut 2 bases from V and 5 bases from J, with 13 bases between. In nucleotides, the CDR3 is TGTGCCAGTAGTATAACGGAGCGGAGCGACGAGCAGTACTTC. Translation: CASSITERSDEQYF.